A selection of T cell receptor beta chains follows, all from one sample in a study of blood T cell repertoires in COVID-19. The assay was immunoSEQ multiplex PCR, and TCRdb's table has in-frame clones only and misses some. The data contain 240,000 or so clones, 82% of them singletons. Sequenced input: peripheral blood. All receptors derive from a woman aged 60 to 75 with active or convalescent COVID-19. Each CDR3 is given with its conserved first and last residue. The order of the fields is J gene, V gene, clone size, D gene, CDR3 protein, CDR3 DNA. The D gene is left open where the match is weak. Clone sizes are given selectively: once, few, many, or a class where the clone is expanded.

J: TRBJ1-2; V: TRBV4-1; size: NA; D: NA; CDR3: CASSQDPAQRSYGYTF; DNA: TGCGCCAGCAGCCAAGATCCAGCGCAGCGCTCCTATGGCTACACCTTC
J: TRBJ1-5; V: TRBV30; size: NA; D: NA; CDR3: CAWSVPRVGQPQHF; DNA: TGTGCCTGGAGTGTACCTCGGGTCGGGCAGCCCCAGCATTTT
J: TRBJ2-3; V: TRBV30; size: NA; D: TRBD2; CDR3: CAWSVGLTTDTQYF; DNA: TGTGCCTGGAGTGTGGGACTAACCACAGATACGCAGTATTTT
J: TRBJ1-5; V: TRBV7-2; size: NA; D: NA; CDR3: CASSLRRGPNQPQHF; DNA: TGTGCCAGCAGCTTACGTAGGGGTCCCAATCAGCCCCAGCATTTT
J: TRBJ2-4; V: TRBV5-6; size: NA; D: NA; CDR3: CASSPRWGDIQYF; DNA: TGTGCCAGCAGCCCCCGGTGGGGGGACATTCAGTACTTC
J: TRBJ2-1; V: TRBV5-4; size: NA; D: NA; CDR3: CASSIPPYNEQFF; DNA: TGTGCCAGCAGCATCCCCCCTTACAATGAGCAGTTCTTC
J: TRBJ2-5; V: TRBV7-2; size: NA; D: TRBD2; CDR3: CASSLAASGGLLGAQYF; DNA: TGTGCCAGCAGCTTAGCGGCTAGCGGGGGCCTGCTGGGGGCCCAGTACTTC
J: TRBJ1-2; V: TRBV30; size: once; D: NA; CDR3: CAWSVQDRDYGYTF; DNA: TGTGCCTGGAGTGTACAGGACAGAGACTATGGCTACACCTTC
J: TRBJ1-1; V: TRBV20-1; size: NA; D: NA; CDR3: CSASGLTRGNTEAFF; DNA: TGCAGTGCTAGTGGTCTCACTCGGGGAAACACTGAAGCTTTCTTT
J: TRBJ2-1; V: TRBV3-1/TRBV3-2; size: once; D: TRBD2; CDR3: CASSQGLAGAYPWVF; DNA: TGTGCCAGCAGCCAAGGACTAGCGGGGGCGTATCCCTGGGTCTTC
J: TRBJ1-2; V: TRBV3-1/TRBV3-2; size: once; D: NA; CDR3: CASSQYGGDYGYTF; DNA: TGTGCCAGCAGCCAATATGGGGGGGACTATGGCTACACCTTC
J: TRBJ1-6; V: TRBV7-3; size: NA; D: NA; CDR3: CASSFRGLGSPLHF; DNA: TGTGCCAGCAGCTTTAGGGGTTTGGGTTCACCCCTCCACTTT
J: TRBJ1-6; V: TRBV7-2; size: once; D: NA; CDR3: CASSSRQESPLHF; DNA: TGTGCCAGCAGCTCCCGACAGGAATCACCCCTCCACTTT
J: TRBJ2-6; V: TRBV4-3; size: NA; D: TRBD2; CDR3: CASSHGGALGANVLTF; DNA: TGCGCCAGCAGCCACGGGGGGGCGCTAGGGGCCAACGTCCTGACTTTC
J: TRBJ2-3; V: TRBV6-2/TRBV6-3; size: few; D: TRBD2; CDR3: CASSQAGVEYF; DNA: TGTGCCAGCAGTCAAGCGGGGGTGGAGTATTTT
J: TRBJ1-2; V: TRBV18; size: NA; D: NA; CDR3: CASSPEEGGNDGYTF; DNA: TGTGCCAGCTCACCTGAAGAAGGAGGGAATGATGGCTACACCTTC
J: TRBJ1-4; V: TRBV10-3; size: NA; D: NA; CDR3: CAIGDTGSEKLFF; DNA: TGTGCCATCGGGGACACGGGTAGTGAAAAACTGTTTTTT
J: TRBJ1-1; V: TRBV7-6; size: NA; D: NA; CDR3: CASSQRTDEAFF; DNA: TGTGCCAGCAGCCAAAGGACAGATGAAGCTTTCTTT
J: TRBJ2-4; V: TRBV5-1; size: once; D: TRBD1; CDR3: CASSFDRGAKNIQYF; DNA: TGCGCCAGCAGCTTTGACAGGGGGGCCAAAAACATTCAGTACTTC
J: TRBJ1-2; V: TRBV5-4; size: NA; D: TRBD1; CDR3: CASSGPGDRGYGYTF; DNA: TGTGCCAGCAGCGGGCCCGGGGACAGGGGTTATGGCTACACCTTC
J: TRBJ1-1; V: TRBV4-1; size: NA; D: NA; CDR3: CASSPTNGEAFF; DNA: TGCGCCAGCAGCCCTACGAACGGTGAAGCTTTCTTT
J: TRBJ2-7; V: TRBV10-1; size: NA; D: NA; CDR3: CASSGRRLSYEQYF; DNA: TGCGCCAGCAGTGGGAGGAGACTATCCTACGAGCAGTACTTC
J: TRBJ1-1; V: TRBV7-9; size: NA; D: NA; CDR3: CASSVRELEAFF; DNA: TGTGCCAGCAGTGTGAGGGAGCTTGAAGCTTTCTTT
J: TRBJ2-5; V: TRBV4-2; size: NA; D: TRBD2; CDR3: CASSQEVSGGLGKTQYF; DNA: TGTGCCAGCAGCCAAGAGGTTAGCGGGGGGCTGGGGAAGACCCAGTACTTC
J: TRBJ2-7; V: TRBV18; size: NA; D: NA; CDR3: CASSPPWQFYEQYF; DNA: TGTGCCAGCTCACCACCGTGGCAGTTCTACGAGCAGTACTTC
J: TRBJ1-4; V: TRBV2; size: once; D: NA; CDR3: CASSDILATNEKLFF; DNA: TGTGCCAGCAGTGATATCCTCGCAACTAATGAAAAACTGTTTTTT
J: TRBJ2-3; V: TRBV24-1; size: NA; D: TRBD2; CDR3: CATSEGSSGGVSDTQYF; DNA: TGTGCCACCAGTGAGGGGTCTAGCGGGGGGGTATCAGATACGCAGTATTTT
J: TRBJ1-4; V: TRBV3-1/TRBV3-2; size: NA; D: NA; CDR3: CASSPAVRNEKLFF; DNA: TGTGCCAGCAGCCCCGCTGTGAGGAATGAAAAACTGTTTTTT
J: TRBJ2-5; V: TRBV5-1; size: NA; D: NA; CDR3: CASSPGGQETQYF; DNA: TGCGCCAGCAGCCCCGGGGGCCAAGAGACCCAGTACTTC
J: TRBJ1-6; V: TRBV30; size: NA; D: TRBD1; CDR3: CAWTVGDRGRSSYNSPLHF; DNA: TGTGCCTGGACAGTCGGGGACAGGGGTCGGAGCTCCTATAATTCACCCCTCCACTTT
J: TRBJ2-4; V: TRBV6-5; size: few; D: NA; CDR3: CASSLGARNIQYF; DNA: TGTGCCAGCAGTTTGGGGGCGCGGAACATTCAGTACTTC
J: TRBJ2-1; V: TRBV3-1/TRBV3-2; size: NA; D: NA; CDR3: CASSQDFALQGQQFF; DNA: TGTGCCAGCAGCCAAGATTTCGCCCTCCAGGGTCAGCAGTTCTTC
J: TRBJ2-3; V: TRBV6-2/TRBV6-3; size: NA; D: TRBD2; CDR3: CASSRGSGGLTDTQYF; DNA: TGTGCCAGCAGCCGGGGGAGCGGGGGACTCACAGATACGCAGTATTTT
J: TRBJ2-1; V: TRBV3-1/TRBV3-2; size: few; D: NA; CDR3: CASSLGAAINNEQFF; DNA: TGTGCCAGCAGCTTAGGGGCAGCGATTAACAATGAGCAGTTCTTC
J: TRBJ2-7; V: TRBV21-1; size: NA; D: NA; CDR3: CASPGLTRVAQYF; DNA: TGTGCCAGCCCGGGACTCACTCGAGTTGCGCAGTACTTC
J: TRBJ2-1; V: TRBV11-2; size: NA; D: NA; CDR3: CASSLHGRGIYNEQFF; DNA: TGTGCCAGCAGCCTTCATGGCCGGGGGATATACAATGAGCAGTTCTTC
J: TRBJ1-2; V: TRBV18; size: once; D: NA; CDR3: CASSQRQANGYTF; DNA: TGTGCCAGCTCACAAAGACAGGCTAATGGCTACACCTTC
J: TRBJ2-3; V: TRBV5-1; size: NA; D: TRBD2; CDR3: CASSLYGGGAGDTQYF; DNA: TGCGCCAGCAGCTTGTATGGCGGGGGGGCAGGAGATACGCAGTATTTT
J: TRBJ2-7; V: TRBV27; size: once; D: TRBD1; CDR3: CASSLRQGASEQYF; DNA: TGTGCCAGCAGTTTACGTCAGGGGGCCAGCGAGCAGTACTTC
J: TRBJ2-2; V: TRBV7-2; size: NA; D: NA; CDR3: CASSSSGRVGELFF; DNA: TGTGCCAGCAGCTCATCAGGGCGAGTAGGGGAGCTGTTTTTT
J: TRBJ1-4; V: TRBV15; size: NA; D: TRBD1; CDR3: CATSSPQGARSTNEKLFF; DNA: TGTGCCACCAGCAGCCCACAGGGGGCGAGATCAACTAATGAAAAACTGTTTTTT
J: TRBJ2-3; V: TRBV3-1/TRBV3-2; size: NA; D: NA; CDR3: CASSRLGQDSTDTQYF; DNA: TGTGCCAGCAGCCGACTAGGGCAAGATAGCACAGATACGCAGTATTTT
J: TRBJ2-7; V: TRBV11-3; size: once; D: NA; CDR3: CASSANSLHEQYF; DNA: TGTGCCAGCAGCGCAAATAGTCTCCACGAGCAGTACTTC
J: TRBJ1-3; V: TRBV7-8; size: many; D: NA; CDR3: CASTTGNSGNTIYF; DNA: TGTGCCAGTACAACAGGAAACTCTGGAAACACCATATATTTT
J: TRBJ2-2; V: TRBV27; size: NA; D: NA; CDR3: CASRPGTQNTGELFF; DNA: TGTGCCAGCAGACCCGGGACACAGAACACCGGGGAGCTGTTTTTT
J: TRBJ2-2; V: TRBV5-4; size: NA; D: NA; CDR3: CASSPSQARGTGELFF; DNA: TGTGCCAGCAGCCCTAGCCAGGCGCGGGGCACCGGGGAGCTGTTTTTT
J: TRBJ2-7; V: TRBV7-3; size: NA; D: NA; CDR3: CASSLGSQAGYEQYF; DNA: TGTGCCAGCAGCTTAGGGTCCCAGGCGGGCTACGAGCAGTACTTC
J: TRBJ2-3; V: TRBV18; size: NA; D: TRBD1; CDR3: CASSPGQGLDTQYF; DNA: TGTGCCAGCTCACCGGGACAGGGGTTGGATACGCAGTATTTT
J: TRBJ1-1; V: TRBV12-3/TRBV12-4; size: NA; D: NA; CDR3: CASSRQINTEAFF; DNA: TGTGCCAGCAGCCGACAGATAAACACTGAAGCTTTCTTT